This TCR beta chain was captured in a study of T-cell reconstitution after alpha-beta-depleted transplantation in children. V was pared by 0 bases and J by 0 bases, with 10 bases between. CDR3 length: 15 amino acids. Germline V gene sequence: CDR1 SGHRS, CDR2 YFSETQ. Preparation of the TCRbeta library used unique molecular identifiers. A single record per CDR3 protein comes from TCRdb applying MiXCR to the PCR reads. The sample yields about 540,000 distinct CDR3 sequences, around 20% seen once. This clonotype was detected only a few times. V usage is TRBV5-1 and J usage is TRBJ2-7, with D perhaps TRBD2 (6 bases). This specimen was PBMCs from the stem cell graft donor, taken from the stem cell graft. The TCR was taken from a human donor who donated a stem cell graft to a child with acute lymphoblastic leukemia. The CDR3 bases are TGCGCCAGCAGCTTGGATCCTAGCGCCTCCTACGAGCAGTACTTC. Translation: CASSLDPSASYEQYF.